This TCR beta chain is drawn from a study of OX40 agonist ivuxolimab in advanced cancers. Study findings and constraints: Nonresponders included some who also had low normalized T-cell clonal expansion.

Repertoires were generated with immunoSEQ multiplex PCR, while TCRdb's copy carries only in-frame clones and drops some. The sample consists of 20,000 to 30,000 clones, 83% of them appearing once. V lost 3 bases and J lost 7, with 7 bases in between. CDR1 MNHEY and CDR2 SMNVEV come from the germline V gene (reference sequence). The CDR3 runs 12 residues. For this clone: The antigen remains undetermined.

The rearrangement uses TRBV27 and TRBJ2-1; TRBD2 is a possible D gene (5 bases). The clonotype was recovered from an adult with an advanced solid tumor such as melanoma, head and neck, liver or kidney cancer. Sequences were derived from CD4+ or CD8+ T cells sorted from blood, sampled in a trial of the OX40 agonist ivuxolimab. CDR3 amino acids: CASSFPGNEQFF. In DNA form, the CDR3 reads TGTGCCAGCAGTTTCCCGGGGAATGAGCAGTTCTTC.